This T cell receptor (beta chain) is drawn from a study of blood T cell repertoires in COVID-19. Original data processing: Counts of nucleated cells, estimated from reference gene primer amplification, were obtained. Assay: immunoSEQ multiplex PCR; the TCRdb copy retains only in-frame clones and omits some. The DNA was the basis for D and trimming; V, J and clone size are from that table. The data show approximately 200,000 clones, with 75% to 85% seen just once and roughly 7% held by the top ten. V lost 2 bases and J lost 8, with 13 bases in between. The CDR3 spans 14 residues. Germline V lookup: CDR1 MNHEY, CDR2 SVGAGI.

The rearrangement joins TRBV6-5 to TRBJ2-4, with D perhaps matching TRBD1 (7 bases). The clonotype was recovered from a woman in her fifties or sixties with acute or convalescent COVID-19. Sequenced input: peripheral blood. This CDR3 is CASSYGQGGDIQYF. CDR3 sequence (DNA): TGTGCCAGCAGTTACGGGCAGGGGGGAGACATTCAGTACTTC.